This TCR beta chain was retrieved from a study of T-cell memory formation after mild COVID-19. Study outcomes and limitations: Several responding clones turned up in pre-infection memory, indicating that cross-reactive memory may have taken part.

In TCRdb, the 5' RACE reads were re-called with MiXCR into one record per CDR3 protein. The repertoire holds more than 400,000 distinct CDR3 sequences, with 18% as singletons. This clonotype has just a few counts. Its target is unknown. The sequenced sample consisted of PBMCs or a T cell subset sorted from them (not recorded which). The TCR comes from an adult woman who had mild COVID-19 (a few samples of this study predate the infection). Cell type and time point are not known.

The DNA for the CDR3 is TGCAGTGCTAGAGAGAATCTGCTGGATGGCTACACCTTC. This codes for CSARENLLDGYTF. The gene calls are TRBV20-1 and TRBJ1-2; D not certain. The V and J ends lost 0 bases and 6 bases respectively, with 11 bases between them. This CDR3 is built from 13 residues. Per germline, CDR1 DFQATT and CDR2 SNEGSKA (reference sequence).